This T cell receptor (beta chain) was profiled in a study of blood T cell repertoires in COVID-19. Assay: immunoSEQ multiplex PCR; the TCRdb copy retains only in-frame clones and omits some. The sample holds 200,000 to 250,000 clones; about nine tenths are singletons and the top ten take around 3.5%. The trim removed 7 bases at V and 3 bases at J, leaving 12 bases unmatched. Germline lookup yields CDR1 LNHDA and CDR2 SQIVND (reference sequence). The CDR3 sequence is 16 residues long. The origin of this receptor is a woman between 40 and 50 years old with acute COVID-19. The chain is built from TRBV19 and TRBJ2-3; 8 bases are shared with TRBD1. Sequencing was carried out using PBMCs or T cells enriched from blood (not recorded which). The CDR3 spells CASTLVGQGITDTQYF. The CDR3 nucleotides are TGTGCCAGTACCCTCGTCGGACAGGGAATAACAGATACGCAGTATTTT.